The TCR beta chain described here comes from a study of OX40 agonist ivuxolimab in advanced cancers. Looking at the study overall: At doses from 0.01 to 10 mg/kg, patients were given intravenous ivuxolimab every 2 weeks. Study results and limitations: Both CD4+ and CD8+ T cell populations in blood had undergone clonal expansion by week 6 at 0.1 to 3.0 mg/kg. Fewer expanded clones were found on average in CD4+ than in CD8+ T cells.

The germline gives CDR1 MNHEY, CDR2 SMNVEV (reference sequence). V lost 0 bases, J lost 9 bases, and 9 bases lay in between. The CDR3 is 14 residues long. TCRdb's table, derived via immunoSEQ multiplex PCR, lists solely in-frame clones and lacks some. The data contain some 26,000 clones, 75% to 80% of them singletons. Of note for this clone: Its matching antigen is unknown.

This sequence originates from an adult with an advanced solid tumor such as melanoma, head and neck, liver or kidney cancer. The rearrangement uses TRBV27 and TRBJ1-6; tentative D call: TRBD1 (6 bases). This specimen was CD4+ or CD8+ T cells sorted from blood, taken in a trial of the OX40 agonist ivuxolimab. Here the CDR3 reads CASSLSPTGSPLHF. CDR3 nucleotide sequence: TGTGCCAGCAGTTTATCCCCGACAGGTTCACCCCTCCACTTT.